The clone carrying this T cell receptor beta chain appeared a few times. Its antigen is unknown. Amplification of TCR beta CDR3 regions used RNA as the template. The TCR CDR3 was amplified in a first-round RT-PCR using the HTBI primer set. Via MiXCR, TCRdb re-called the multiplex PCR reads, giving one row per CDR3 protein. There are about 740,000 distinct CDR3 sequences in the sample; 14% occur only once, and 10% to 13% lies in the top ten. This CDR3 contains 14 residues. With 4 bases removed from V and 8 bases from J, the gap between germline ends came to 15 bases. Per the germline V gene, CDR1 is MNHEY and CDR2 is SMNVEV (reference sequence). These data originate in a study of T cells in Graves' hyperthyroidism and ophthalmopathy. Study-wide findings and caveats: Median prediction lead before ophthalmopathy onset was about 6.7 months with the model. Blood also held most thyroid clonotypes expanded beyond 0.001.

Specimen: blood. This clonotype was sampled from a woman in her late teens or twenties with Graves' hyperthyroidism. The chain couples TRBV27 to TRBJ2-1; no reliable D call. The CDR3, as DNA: TGTGCCAGCAGTTCGTGGGATCTTCGTTATGAGCAGTTCTTC. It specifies CASSSWDLRYEQFF.